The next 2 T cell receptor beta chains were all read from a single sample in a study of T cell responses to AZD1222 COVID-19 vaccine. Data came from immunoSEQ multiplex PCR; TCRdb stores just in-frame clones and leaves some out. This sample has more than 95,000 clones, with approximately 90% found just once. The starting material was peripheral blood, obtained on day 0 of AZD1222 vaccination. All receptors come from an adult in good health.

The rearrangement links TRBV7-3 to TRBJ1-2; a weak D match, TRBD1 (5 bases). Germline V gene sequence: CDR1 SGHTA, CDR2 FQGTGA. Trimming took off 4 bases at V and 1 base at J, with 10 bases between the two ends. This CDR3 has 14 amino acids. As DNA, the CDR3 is TGTGCCAGCAGCTACGCGGGGGGTAACTATGGCTACACCTTC. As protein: CASSYAGGNYGYTF. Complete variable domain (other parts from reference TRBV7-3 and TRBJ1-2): GAGVSQTPSNKVTEKGKYVELRCDPISGHTALYWYRQSLGQGPEFLIYFQGTGAADDSGLPNDRFFAVRPEGSVSTLKIQRTERGDSAVYLCASSYAGGNYGYTFGSGTRLTVV.

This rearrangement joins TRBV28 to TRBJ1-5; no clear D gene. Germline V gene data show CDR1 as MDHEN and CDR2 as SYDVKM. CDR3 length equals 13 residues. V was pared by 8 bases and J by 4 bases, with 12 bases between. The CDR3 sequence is CASCGGWNQPQHF. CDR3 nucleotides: TGTGCCAGCTGCGGCGGTTGGAATCAGCCCCAGCATTTT.